This entry is about one T cell receptor beta chain. The data belong to a study of blood T cell repertoires in COVID-19. Turning to the study itself: Both acute and convalescent COVID-19 samples were obtained from the United States, Italy and Spain. PBMCs, B-cell-depleted T cells, or T cells were the source of the cDNA or gDNA that made up the material.

Original handling: Researchers report that nucleated cell counts were estimated from reference gene primer amplification. Produced via immunoSEQ multiplex PCR; TCRdb's table is partial and in-frame only. V and J calls plus clone size are reproduced from that table; the DNA served to infer D and trimming. The table has a few hundred thousand clones, approximately 88% seen once; the top ten hold more than 6.5%. Trimming took off 0 bases at V and 4 bases at J, with 12 bases between the two ends. Germline V gene data show CDR1 as KGHSH and CDR2 as LQKENI. This CDR3 has 15 residues. The rearrangement joins TRBV18 to TRBJ1-2; unclear D gene. The receptor's source is a woman aged 30 to 39 who had recovered from COVID-19. Sequencing was done on a sample of peripheral blood. The CDR3 bases are TGTGCCAGCTCACCACCGGGCACAGAAACCTATGGCTACACCTTC. Its protein is CASSPPGTETYGYTF.